This T cell receptor (beta chain) was sequenced in a study of cytomegalovirus exposure and HLA in healthy donors. Whole-study findings and limits: According to a subsequent analysis, TCR clusters identified in the first cohort showed a tendency to co-occur across the approximately 120 validation repertoires. Most sequenced TCRs were rare (though some public TCRs occurred in many donors). Researchers catalogued around 150 TCR beta chains as cytomegalovirus-associated.

A word on this clone: Its antigen remains unidentified.

Measured with immunoSEQ multiplex PCR; TCRdb has only the in-frame clones, and not every one. This table has some 250,000 clones, about nine tenths appearing once. Donors came from a validation cohort of fewer than 150 subjects, distinct from the first 666-subject cohort. CDR3 length: 15 residues. Deletions cut 3 bases from V and 2 bases from J, with 8 bases between. CDR1 and CDR2 from the germline V gene are MDHEN and SYDVKM. J is TRBJ2-6 and V is TRBV28; D is undetermined. The sequence came from a woman younger than 45 in good health and CMV-seronegative. The specimen was PBMCs. CDR3 amino acids: CASSLMSAGANVLTF. CDR3 in DNA: TGTGCCAGCAGTTTGATGAGCGCTGGGGCCAACGTCCTGACTTTC.